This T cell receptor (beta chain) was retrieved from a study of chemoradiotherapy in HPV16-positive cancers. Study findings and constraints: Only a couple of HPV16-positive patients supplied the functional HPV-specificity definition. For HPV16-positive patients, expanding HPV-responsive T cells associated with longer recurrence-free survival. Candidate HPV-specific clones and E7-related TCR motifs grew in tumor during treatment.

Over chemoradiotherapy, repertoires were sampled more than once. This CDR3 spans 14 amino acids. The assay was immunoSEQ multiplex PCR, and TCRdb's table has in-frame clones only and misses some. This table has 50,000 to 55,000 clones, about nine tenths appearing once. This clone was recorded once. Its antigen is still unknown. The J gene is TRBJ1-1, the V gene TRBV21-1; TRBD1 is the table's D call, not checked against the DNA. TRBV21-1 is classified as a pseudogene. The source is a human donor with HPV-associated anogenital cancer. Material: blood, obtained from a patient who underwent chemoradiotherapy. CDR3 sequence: CASVQALVGTEAFF. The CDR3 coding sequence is TGTGCCAGCGTACAGGCCTTGGTAGGCACTGAAGCTTTCTTT.